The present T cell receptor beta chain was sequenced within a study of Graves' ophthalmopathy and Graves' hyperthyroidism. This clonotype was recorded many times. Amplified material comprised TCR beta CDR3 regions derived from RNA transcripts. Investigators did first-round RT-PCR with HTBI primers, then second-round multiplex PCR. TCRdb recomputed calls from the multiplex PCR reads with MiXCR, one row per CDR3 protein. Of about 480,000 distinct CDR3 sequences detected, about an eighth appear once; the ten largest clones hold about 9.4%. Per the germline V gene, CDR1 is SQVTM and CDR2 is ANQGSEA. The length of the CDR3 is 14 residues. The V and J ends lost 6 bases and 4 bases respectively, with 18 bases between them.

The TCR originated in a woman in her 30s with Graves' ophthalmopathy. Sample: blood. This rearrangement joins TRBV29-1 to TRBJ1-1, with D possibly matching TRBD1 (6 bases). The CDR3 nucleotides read TGCAGCGTCAACGCTAGGTCAGGGGTCACTGAAGCTTTCTTT. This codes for CSVNARSGVTEAFF.